This TCR beta chain comes out of a study of immune heterogeneity within non-small cell lung tumors. General study findings and limits: Each patient largely had their own distinct set of high-frequency T-cell receptor beta clonotypes.

TCR beta CDR3 was amplified by multiplex PCR, first round around 10 cycles, 32 V and 13 J primers. TCRdb itself ran the multiplex PCR reads through MiXCR, one entry per CDR3 protein. The sample consists of 7,500 to 10,000 distinct CDR3 sequences, 31% of them appearing once. Genomic DNA from bulk tumor acted as the template, and about 570 ng was loaded per sample. Biopsies, several per primary tumor and spaced far apart, were collected during surgery. It was patients with untreated, newly diagnosed non-small cell lung cancer who underwent curative surgery. In this sample, this clonotype turned up many times. Its target is not known. The receptor's source is a man aged 55-75 years with non-small cell lung cancer. Sequenced input: lung tumor tissue.

The CDR3 spells CASSPRGTGELFF. The CDR3 DNA follows: TGTGCCAGCAGCCCTAGGGGCACCGGGGAGCTGTTTTTT. The gene calls are TRBV11-3 and TRBJ2-2; D is perhaps TRBD1 (5 bases). Germline loops: CDR1 SGHNT, CDR2 YENEEA. CDR3 length: 13 amino acids. Trimming took off 5 bases at V and 4 bases at J, with 8 bases between the two ends.